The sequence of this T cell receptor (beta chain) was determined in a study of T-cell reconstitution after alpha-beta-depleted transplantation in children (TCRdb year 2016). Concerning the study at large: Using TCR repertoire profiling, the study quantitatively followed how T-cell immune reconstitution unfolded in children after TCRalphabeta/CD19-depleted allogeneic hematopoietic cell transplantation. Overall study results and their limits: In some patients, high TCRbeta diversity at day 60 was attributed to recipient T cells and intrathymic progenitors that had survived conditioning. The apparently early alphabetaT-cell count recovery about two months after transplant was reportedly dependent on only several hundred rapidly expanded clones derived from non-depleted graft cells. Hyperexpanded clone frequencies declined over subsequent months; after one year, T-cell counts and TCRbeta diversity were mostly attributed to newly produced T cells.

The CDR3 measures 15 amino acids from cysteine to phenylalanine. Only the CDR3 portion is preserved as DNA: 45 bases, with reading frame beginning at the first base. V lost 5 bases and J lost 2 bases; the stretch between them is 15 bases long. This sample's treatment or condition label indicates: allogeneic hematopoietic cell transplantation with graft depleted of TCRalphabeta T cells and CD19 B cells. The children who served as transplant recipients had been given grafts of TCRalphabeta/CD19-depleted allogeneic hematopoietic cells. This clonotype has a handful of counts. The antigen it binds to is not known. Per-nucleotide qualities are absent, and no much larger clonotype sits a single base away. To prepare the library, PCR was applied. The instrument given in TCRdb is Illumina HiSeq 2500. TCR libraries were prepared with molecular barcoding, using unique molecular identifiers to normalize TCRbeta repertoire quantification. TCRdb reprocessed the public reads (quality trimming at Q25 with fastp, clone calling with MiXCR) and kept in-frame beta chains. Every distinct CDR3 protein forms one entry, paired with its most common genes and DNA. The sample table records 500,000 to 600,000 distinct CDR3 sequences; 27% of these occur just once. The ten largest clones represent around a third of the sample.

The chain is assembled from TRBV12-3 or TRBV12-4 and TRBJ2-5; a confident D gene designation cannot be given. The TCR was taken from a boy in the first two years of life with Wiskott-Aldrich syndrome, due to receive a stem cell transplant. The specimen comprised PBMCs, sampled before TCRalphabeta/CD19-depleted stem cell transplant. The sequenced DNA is TGTGCCAGCAGTCCCGGCTTGGCAACGCAAGAGACCCAGTACTTC. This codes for CASSPGLATQETQYF.